The 10 T cell receptor beta chains in this list originate from one sample, sequenced in a study of T cells in Graves' hyperthyroidism and ophthalmopathy. Amplified TCR beta CDR3 regions derived from RNA transcripts. TCR CDR3 underwent first-round RT-PCR with the HTBI primer set. TCRdb processed the multiplex PCR reads anew with MiXCR; each CDR3 protein has one entry. This sample has fewer than 650,000 distinct CDR3 sequences; around 50% occur once, and the top ten carry approximately 44%. Material for sequencing was peripheral blood or thyroid tissue (not recorded which). Source of these receptors: an adult woman with Graves' disease, either hyperthyroidism or ophthalmopathy (not recorded which).

The chain recombines TRBV7-2 with TRBJ1-1, with D possibly TRBD1 on 5 matching bases. The CDR3 has 16 residues. Between the trimmed V and J ends, which lost 5 bases and 0 bases, there was a span of 16 bases. CDR1 is SGHTA and CDR2 is FQGNSA in the germline V gene. The CDR3 protein is CASSLRGGVMNTEAFF. CDR3 nucleotides: TGTGCCAGCAGCCTCCGCGGGGGGGTAATGAACACTGAAGCTTTCTTT.

This chain connects TRBV20-1 to TRBJ2-7; D gene unclear. The germline CDR1 and CDR2 sequences are DFQATT and SNEGSKA (reference sequence). V lost 5 bases, J lost 7 bases, and 12 bases lay in between. The CDR3 covers 11 residues. The CDR3 sequence: CSAQAGLEQYF. For the CDR3, the DNA is TGCAGTGCTCAGGCTGGGTTAGAGCAGTACTTC.

The chain is built from TRBV24-1 and TRBJ2-5, with D unresolved. This CDR3 has 15 amino acids. Germline V gives CDR1 KGHDR, CDR2 SFDVKD. Trimming stripped 6 bases from V and 5 bases from J, with 18 bases between. This CDR3 reads CATSPGPPAGETQYF. The DNA of the CDR3 is TGTGCCACCAGTCCCGGACCCCCTGCCGGGGAGACCCAGTACTTC.

The rearrangement joins TRBV29-1 to TRBJ2-2, with no clear D. The germline V gene has CDR1 SQVTM and CDR2 ANQGSEA. V was trimmed by 5 bases and J by 6 bases, leaving 7 bases between them. CDR3 length equals 11 residues. CDR3 sequence (DNA): TGCAGCGTTTCAGTGTCCGGGGAGCTGTTTTTT. It codes for CSVSVSGELFF.

V and J are TRBV2 and TRBJ1-1; TRBD1 matches 9 bases. V shed 2 bases, J shed 7 bases, and the junction held 8 bases outside the gene matches. The CDR3 is 15 amino acids. CDR1 and CDR2 (germline): SNHLY, FYNNEI. CDR3 region: CASSETGGRYNEAFF. The CDR3 bases are TGTGCCAGCAGTGAAACAGGGGGCCGATACAATGAAGCTTTCTTT.

Ten or more counts support this clonotype. The J gene is TRBJ2-5, the V gene TRBV10-3; no clear D gene. V dropped 0 bases and J dropped 2 bases, with 4 bases sitting between them. The CDR3 consists of 13 residues. Germline V gives CDR1 ENHRY, CDR2 SYGVKD. The CDR3 here is CAISESPQETQYF. CDR3 nucleotides: TGTGCCATCAGTGAGTCCCCACAAGAGACCCAGTACTTC.

J is TRBJ1-2 and V is TRBV12-3 or TRBV12-4; TRBD1 might be the D (5 bases). V was shortened by 3 bases and J by 4 bases, with 15 bases between the two germline ends. There are 15 residues in the CDR3. The CDR3 nucleotides read TGTGCCAGCAGTTTGAGGGGTACCGGGGGCTATGGCTACACCTTC. This sequence encodes CASSLRGTGGYGYTF.

The chain recombines TRBV2 with TRBJ1-2; 12 bases fit TRBD1. CDR1 and CDR2 (germline): SNHLY, FYNNEI. Unmatched junction bases numbered 13, after V lost 2 bases and J lost 3 bases. CDR3 length: 19 residues. The CDR3 sequence is CASSESTTGTGGSDYGYTF. The DNA of the CDR3 is TGTGCCAGCAGTGAATCCACAACCGGGACAGGGGGCTCCGACTATGGCTACACCTTC.

This chain joins TRBV10-3 and TRBJ2-6, with TRBD2 as a possible D gene (5 bases). Trimming left V 0 bases short and J 1 base short, with 10 bases between. The germline gives CDR1 ENHRY, CDR2 SYGVKD. The CDR3 runs 17 residues. The CDR3 DNA sequence: TGTGCCATCAGTGAGTCTGGACGAGGGTCTGGGGCCAACGTCCTGACTTTC. Translating gives CAISESGRGSGANVLTF.

The chain combines TRBV2 with TRBJ1-5; D is uncertain. CDR1 is SNHLY and CDR2 is FYNNEI in the germline V gene. Trimming left V 8 bases short and J 2 bases short, with 10 bases between. The CDR3 totals 13 residues. The CDR3 coding sequence is TGTGCCAGCGTGGACGGGGGCAATCAGCCCCAGCATTTT. Translating gives CASVDGGNQPQHF.